The 32 T cell receptor beta chains reported below all come from one sample, sequenced in a study of T cell responses to AZD1222 COVID-19 vaccine. Profiled with immunoSEQ multiplex PCR; TCRdb holds only in-frame clones, not every one. The table includes some 47,000 clones, approximately 83% detected once. Sequencing used peripheral blood, obtained on day 0 of AZD1222 vaccination. The receptors were gathered from an adult in good health.

The J gene is TRBJ1-2, the V gene TRBV25-1; unclear D gene. CDR1 and CDR2 from the germline V gene are MGHDK and SYGVNS. The CDR3 spans 11 residues. V lost 5 bases to trimming and J lost 0 bases, with 1 base between them. The CDR3: CASSSNYGYTF. CDR3 DNA: TGTGCCAGCAGTTCTAACTATGGCTACACCTTC.

J is TRBJ1-2 and V is TRBV4-1; no clear D. The germline CDR1 and CDR2 sequences are MGHRA and YSYEKL. V was cut by 1 base and J by 4 bases, with 13 bases left in between. The CDR3 loop spans 15 amino acids. CDR3 sequence reads: CASSQGLASGYGYTF. DNA for the CDR3: TGCGCCAGCAGCCAAGGGCTCGCCTCAGGCTATGGCTACACCTTC.

The chain couples TRBV28 to TRBJ2-2; D remains ambiguous. V gave up 7 bases and J gave up 4 bases, with 10 bases separating them. The CDR3 covers 13 residues. The germline V gene has CDR1 MDHEN and CDR2 SYDVKM. CDR3 protein: CASTNSITGELFF. The CDR3 bases are TGTGCCAGCACCAACTCGATCACCGGGGAGCTGTTTTTT.

The chain combines TRBV3-1 (or the pseudogene TRBV3-2) with TRBJ2-7, with 11 nucleotides matching TRBD1. With 6 bases clipped from V and 0 bases from J, the junction kept 4 bases outside the gene matches. Germline V CDR1 and CDR2: LGHDT, YNNKEL (reference sequence). The CDR3 loop spans 15 amino acids. CDR3 nucleotide sequence: TGTGCCAGCAGTACAGGACAGGGGGCCTCCTACGAGCAGTACTTC. This codes for CASSTGQGASYEQYF.

The chain joins TRBV7-9 to TRBJ2-5; D is unclear. V was cut by 5 bases and J by 1 base, with 17 bases left in between. This CDR3 has 16 residues. CDR1 is SEHNR and CDR2 is FQNEAQ in the germline V gene (reference sequence). The CDR3 protein is CASSQMGSRVQETQYF. The CDR3, as DNA: TGTGCCAGCAGCCAAATGGGGTCACGGGTCCAAGAGACCCAGTACTTC.

This chain uses TRBV6-5 with TRBJ2-2; D is ambiguous. V was pared by 7 bases and J by 8 bases, with 11 bases between. The CDR3 covers 12 residues. From germline, CDR1 is MNHEY and CDR2 SVGAGI. The CDR3 nucleotides are TGTGCCAGCACCCCTGCCGATGGGGAGCTGTTTTTT. It translates to CASTPADGELFF.

V is TRBV30 and J is TRBJ1-2; possible D gene TRBD1, 5 bases. This CDR3 spans 14 amino acids. Trimming took off 7 bases at V and 8 bases at J, with 23 bases between the two ends. CDR1 is GTSNPN and CDR2 is SVGIG in the germline V gene (reference sequence). In DNA form, the CDR3 reads TGTGCCTCGGGAGGGGATGTAGACGCTTCAGGCTACACCTTC. It yields the protein CASGGDVDASGYTF.

The chain couples TRBV6-5 to TRBJ2-1; 7 bases agree with TRBD2. The germline V gene encodes CDR1 MNHEY and CDR2 SVGAGI. V lost 6 bases and J lost 0; bases outside the gene matches: 5. This CDR3 spans 15 amino acids. This chain's CDR3 is CASRKTSASYNEQFF. For the CDR3, the DNA is TGTGCCAGCAGGAAAACTAGCGCCTCCTACAATGAGCAGTTCTTC.

In its sample, this clone was seen once. The chain is built from TRBV2 and TRBJ2-3, with D uncertain. Per the germline V gene, CDR1 is SNHLY and CDR2 is FYNNEI. This CDR3 contains 15 residues. V gave up 1 base and J gave up 0 bases, with 8 bases separating them. DNA for the CDR3: TGTGCCAGCAGTGAAGGGTGGGGAAGCACAGATACGCAGTATTTT. Residues: CASSEGWGSTDTQYF.

The chain recombines TRBV12-3 or TRBV12-4 with TRBJ1-1, with unresolved D. Trimming left V 7 bases short and J 3 bases short, with 12 bases between. The CDR3 has 13 residues. CDR3 in amino acids: CASTRFGDTEAFF. DNA for the CDR3: TGTGCCAGCACCCGGTTCGGGGACACTGAAGCTTTCTTT.

J is TRBJ2-2 and V is TRBV7-2; 8 bases are a match to TRBD1. CDR1 and CDR2 from the germline V gene are SGHTA and FQGNSA. After removal of 3 bases from V and 0 bases from J, the junction contained 6 bases not matched to a gene. CDR3 length: 17 residues. The CDR3 is CASSFPLDRANTGELFF. The CDR3 DNA is TGTGCCAGCAGCTTCCCCCTGGACAGGGCGAACACCGGGGAGCTGTTTTTT.

The chain recombines TRBV2 with TRBJ2-1; D uncertain. Germline V gene data show CDR1 as SNHLY and CDR2 as FYNNEI. CDR3 length equals 14 residues. The V end was cut by 0 bases, the J end by 8 bases, with 11 bases between. The CDR3 nucleotides are TGTGCCAGCAGTGAAGCCTCAACAATGGATGAGCAGTTCTTC. Translation gives CASSEASTMDEQFF.

The chain recombines TRBV28 with TRBJ2-1; 8 bases are a match to TRBD2. From germline, CDR1 is MDHEN and CDR2 SYDVKM. The ends lost 7 bases at V and 8 bases at J; junction bases unmatched: 13. The CDR3 spans 15 residues. The CDR3 nucleotides are TGTGCCAGCAAAAACCCGGGACTAGGAGTCGATGAGCAGTTCTTC. Translating gives CASKNPGLGVDEQFF.

The chain employs TRBV5-6 and TRBJ1-6; the match to TRBD1 covers 8 bases. V lost 7 bases and J lost 6; bases outside the gene matches: 3. CDR1 SGHDT and CDR2 YYEEEE come from the germline V gene. The CDR3 has 13 amino acids. The CDR3 sequence is CASLQGVNSPLHF. CDR3 nucleotides: TGTGCCAGCCTACAGGGGGTTAATTCACCCCTCCACTTT.

The J gene is TRBJ2-2, the V gene TRBV9; 12 bases are shared with TRBD2. There are 17 residues in the CDR3. Germline V lookup: CDR1 SGDLS, CDR2 YYNGEE. After removal of 1 base from V and 3 bases from J, the junction contained 4 bases not matched to a gene. CDR3 loop: CASSVSSGRADTGELFF. Written as DNA, the CDR3 is TGTGCCAGCAGCGTATCTAGCGGGAGGGCCGACACCGGGGAGCTGTTTTTT. Supplemented by reference TRBV9 and TRBJ2-2, the full variable domain reads DSGVTQTPKHLITATGQRVTLRCSPRSGDLSVYWYQQSLDQGLQFLIQYYNGEERAKGNILERFSAQQFPDLHSELNLSSLELGDSALYFCASSVSSGRADTGELFFGEGSRLTVL.

This clone was picked up a small number of times. The chain is built from TRBV14 and TRBJ2-1; 8 nucleotides line up with TRBD1. V shed 4 bases and J 4 bases; nucleotides not matched to a gene: 18. This CDR3 contains 19 residues. CDR1 and CDR2 from the germline V gene are SGHDN and FVKESK. CDR3 sequence reads: CASSRRGLRTSTSYNEQFF. The CDR3 DNA reads TGTGCCAGCAGCCGCAGGGGGCTCCGGACGTCTACGTCGTACAATGAGCAGTTCTTC.

This clone was found once. V gene TRBV11-2 combines with J gene TRBJ2-7, with D unclear. This CDR3 spans 13 amino acids. Per the germline V gene, CDR1 is SGHAT and CDR2 is FQNNGV. Deletions cut 2 bases from V and 2 bases from J, with 7 bases between. The CDR3 bases are TGTGCCAGCAGCTTACTAGAAACCTACGAGCAGTACTTC. This codes for CASSLLETYEQYF.

The chain links TRBV10-2 to TRBJ2-7, with unresolved D. CDR1 is WSHSY, CDR2 SAAADI, per germline. Trimming pared 7 bases from V and 0 bases from J, leaving 13 bases between. The CDR3 covers 14 residues. For the CDR3, the DNA is TGCGCCAGCAAGTTAGGGATCGGCTCCTACGAGCAGTACTTC. Translated: CASKLGIGSYEQYF.

The V and J genes are TRBV12-3 or TRBV12-4 and TRBJ2-5; D is undetermined. V dropped 1 base and J dropped 5 bases, with 5 bases sitting between them. The CDR3 totals 12 residues. Written as DNA, the CDR3 is TGTGCCAGCAGTTTAGTCTGGGAGACCCAGTACTTC. Protein product: CASSLVWETQYF.

The chain has TRBV2 and TRBJ1-6; D is possibly TRBD1 (5 bases). Germline V gene sequence: CDR1 SNHLY, CDR2 FYNNEI. The CDR3 totals 14 residues. The ends were cut back, 7 bases at V and 7 bases at J, with 14 bases in the middle. The DNA of the CDR3 is TGTGCCAGCACCGCGGGGCGGGGGAATTCACCCCTCCACTTT. Amino acids: CASTAGRGNSPLHF.

The gene calls are TRBV7-2 and TRBJ2-1, with 7 bases identical to TRBD2. The V gene end was trimmed by 5 bases and the J gene end by 4 bases; junction bases not matched to a gene: 5. Germline CDR1 is SGHTA and CDR2 is FQGNSA. The length of the CDR3 is 14 residues. The CDR3 DNA is TGTGCCAGCAGCCCTGGACTAGAGTACAATGAGCAGTTCTTC. Amino acids: CASSPGLEYNEQFF.

This clone has a handful of counts. CDR3 residues: CASTRTAMNTEAFF. CDR3 nucleotide sequence: TGTGCCAGCACCAGGACGGCAATGAACACTGAAGCTTTCTTT. The chain links TRBV21-1 to TRBJ1-1. TRBV21-1 represents a pseudogene. The CDR3 contains 14 residues.

This sequence joins TRBV23-1 and TRBJ1-1; the D is unclear. TRBV23-1 carries the ORF label, with uncertain function. The V end lost 4 bases, the J end lost 4 bases, and 13 bases lay between the germline ends. This CDR3 has 14 residues. The CDR3 sequence: CASSLNPIPTEAFF. Here the CDR3 DNA reads TGCGCCAGCAGTCTTAACCCTATTCCCACTGAAGCTTTCTTT.

In this sample, this clone turned up a few times. This chain joins TRBV30 and TRBJ2-5; 7 bases are a match to TRBD2. This CDR3 has 13 amino acids. The V gene end was trimmed by 2 bases and the J gene end by 3 bases; junction bases not matched to a gene: 3. The germline V gene encodes CDR1 GTSNPN and CDR2 SVGIG (reference sequence). The CDR3 nucleotides read TGTGCCTGGAGTCCGGCGGGGGAAGAGACCCAGTACTTC. It translates to CAWSPAGEETQYF.

V is TRBV4-3 and J is TRBJ2-7; D tentatively fits TRBD1 or TRBD2 (5 bases each). CDR1 LGHNA and CDR2 YSLEER come from the germline V gene. The CDR3 is 14 residues long. V shed 0 bases and J shed 5 bases, with 11 bases lying between them. As DNA, the CDR3 is TGCGCCAGCAGCCAAGAAGGGACCAACAACGAGCAGTACTTC. It codes for CASSQEGTNNEQYF.

This clone has just one count. The chain employs TRBV4-1 and TRBJ2-5, with 14 bases aligning to TRBD2. V shed 4 bases and J 4 bases; nucleotides not matched to a gene: 5. The germline V gene has CDR1 MGHRA and CDR2 YSYEKL. The CDR3 contains 16 residues. The CDR3 region has the DNA TGCGCCAGCAGCCTAGGACTAGCGGGAGGAAGAGAGACCCAGTACTTC. Encoded protein: CASSLGLAGGRETQYF.

The chain carries TRBV11-2 and TRBJ2-3; 16 positions agree with TRBD2. V shed 5 bases, J shed 14 bases, and the junction held 13 bases outside the gene matches. CDR1 is SGHAT, CDR2 FQNNGV, per germline. This CDR3 has 16 amino acids. The CDR3 here is CASSTGLAGGLSGLYF. The CDR3, as DNA: TGTGCCAGCAGCACGGGACTAGCGGGGGGGCTGAGCGGTTTGTATTTT.

The rearrangement uses TRBV3-1 (or the pseudogene TRBV3-2) and TRBJ1-1; no firm D call. Germline lookup yields CDR1 LGHDT and CDR2 YNNKEL (reference sequence). V lost 1 base and J lost 0, with 9 bases in between. This CDR3 contains 15 residues. CDR3 nucleotide sequence: TGTGCCAGCAGCCAAGGGTTACGGTTGAACACTGAAGCTTTCTTT. Amino acids: CASSQGLRLNTEAFF.

The chain recombines TRBV6-5 with TRBJ1-6; D gene unclear. V lost 2 bases to trimming and J lost 2 bases, with 7 bases between them. The length of the CDR3 is 15 residues. The germline V gene encodes CDR1 MNHEY and CDR2 SVGAGI. Written as DNA, the CDR3 is TGTGCCAGCAGTTACGTACAGACCTATAATTCACCCCTCCACTTT. Its protein is CASSYVQTYNSPLHF.

The V call is TRBV7-2, the J call TRBJ2-3; TRBD2 agrees at 9 bases. The CDR3 runs to 15 residues. CDR1 and CDR2 (germline): SGHTA, FQGNSA. V lost 6 bases, J lost 8 bases, and 12 bases stayed unmatched. CDR3 residues: CASSRERGAVGTQYF. CDR3 bases: TGTGCCAGCAGTCGAGAGCGGGGGGCGGTGGGTACGCAGTATTTT.

The CDR3 region is CSVGLAVYEQYF. CDR3 sequence (DNA): TGCAGCGTTGGGCTAGCAGTTTACGAGCAGTACTTC. This chain uses TRBV29-1 with TRBJ2-7; perhaps TRBD2 as D (5 bases). V was clipped by 4 bases and J by 4 bases, with 11 bases between them. The CDR3 contains 12 residues. Germline CDR1 and CDR2: SQVTM and ANQGSEA.

The chain links TRBV5-1 to TRBJ2-7, with D unclear. The CDR3 is 15 amino acids. Trimming removed 0 bases at V and 4 bases at J, with 14 bases between. Germline V gene data show CDR1 as SGHRS and CDR2 as YFSETQ. The CDR3 DNA is TGCGCCAGCAGCTTGGGCACACCAGCGAAATACGAGCAGTACTTC. The encoded protein is CASSLGTPAKYEQYF.